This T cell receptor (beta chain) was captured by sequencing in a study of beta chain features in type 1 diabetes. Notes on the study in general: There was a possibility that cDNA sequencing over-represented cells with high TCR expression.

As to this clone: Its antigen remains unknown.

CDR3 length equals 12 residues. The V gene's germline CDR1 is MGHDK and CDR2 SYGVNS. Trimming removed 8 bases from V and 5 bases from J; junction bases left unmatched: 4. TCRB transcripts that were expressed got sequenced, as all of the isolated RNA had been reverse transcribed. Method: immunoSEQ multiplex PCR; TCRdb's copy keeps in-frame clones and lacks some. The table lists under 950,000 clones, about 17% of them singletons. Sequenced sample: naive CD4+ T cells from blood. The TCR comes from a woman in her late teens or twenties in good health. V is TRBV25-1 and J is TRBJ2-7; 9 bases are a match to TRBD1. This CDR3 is CASGDRVHEQYF. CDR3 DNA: TGTGCCAGCGGGGACAGGGTACACGAGCAGTACTTC.